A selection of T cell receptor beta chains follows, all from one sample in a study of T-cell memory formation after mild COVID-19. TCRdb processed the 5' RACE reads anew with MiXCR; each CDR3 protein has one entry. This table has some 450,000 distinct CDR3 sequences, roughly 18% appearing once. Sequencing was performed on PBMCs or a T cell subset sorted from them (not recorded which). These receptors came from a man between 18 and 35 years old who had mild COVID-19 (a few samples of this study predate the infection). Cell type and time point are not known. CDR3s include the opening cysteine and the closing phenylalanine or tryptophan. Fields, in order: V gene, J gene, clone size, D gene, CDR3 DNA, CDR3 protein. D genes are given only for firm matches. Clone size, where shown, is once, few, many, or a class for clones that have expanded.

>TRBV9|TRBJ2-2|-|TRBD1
TGTGCCAGCAGTTTCTCGGACAGGAAAACCGGGGAGCTGTTTTTT
CASSFSDRKTGELFF
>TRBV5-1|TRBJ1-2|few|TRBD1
TGCGCCAGCAGCCCCTTTGAGACAGGGGCCTATGGCTACACCTTC
CASSPFETGAYGYTF
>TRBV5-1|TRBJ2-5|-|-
TGCGCCAGCAGCCTTACAGGGTCGGCGACCCAGTACTTC
CASSLTGSATQYF
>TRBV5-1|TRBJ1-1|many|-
TGCGCCAGCAGCCCCCAGGGGAACACTGAAGCTTTCTTT
CASSPQGNTEAFF
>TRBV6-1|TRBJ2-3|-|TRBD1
TGTGCCAGCAGGAAACAGGGGGCTGGAACAGATACGCAGTATTTT
CASRKQGAGTDTQYF
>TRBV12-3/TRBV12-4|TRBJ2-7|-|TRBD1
TGTGCCAGCAAAGCACCCATGGGCAGGGGGCACCCCTACGAGCAGTACTTC
CASKAPMGRGHPYEQYF
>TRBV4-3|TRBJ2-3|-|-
TGCGCCAGCAGCCAACTCACAGGGAGTGCAGATACGCAGTATTTT
CASSQLTGSADTQYF
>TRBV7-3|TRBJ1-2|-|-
TGTGCCAGCGCCATGGGGGGGAACTATGGCTACACCTTC
CASAMGGNYGYTF
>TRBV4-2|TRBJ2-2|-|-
TGTGCCAGCAGCCAAGGGGAGGTGGAGACCGGGGAGCTGTTTTTT
CASSQGEVETGELFF
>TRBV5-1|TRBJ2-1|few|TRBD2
TGCGCCAGCAGCCAGATAGCGGGGGGGCTCGGAAATGAGCAGTTCTTC
CASSQIAGGLGNEQFF
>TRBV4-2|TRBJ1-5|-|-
TGTGCCAGCAGCCATGCAGGGGGCAATCAGCCCCAGCATTTT
CASSHAGGNQPQHF
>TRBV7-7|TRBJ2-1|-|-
TGTGCTAGCAGCCGCCTCCGGACAGAGGAGCAGTTCTTC
CASSRLRTEEQFF
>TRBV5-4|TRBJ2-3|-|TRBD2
TGTGCCAGCAGCTTGCGCGCGGGGGGGGACACAGATACGCAGTATTTT
CASSLRAGGDTDTQYF
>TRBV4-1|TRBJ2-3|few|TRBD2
TGCGCCAGCAGGAGAACTAGCGGGGGGGCCGACACAGATACGCAGTATTTT
CASRRTSGGADTDTQYF
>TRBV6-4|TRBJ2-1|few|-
TGTGCCAGCAGTGGACGCTGGGGGGCCGATGAGCAGTTCTTC
CASSGRWGADEQFF
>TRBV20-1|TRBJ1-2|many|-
TGCAGTGCTAGAGTTGGGGGTTCTAACTATGGCTACACCTTC
CSARVGGSNYGYTF
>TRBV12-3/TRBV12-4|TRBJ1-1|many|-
TGTGCCAGCAGTCCGAACACTGAAGCTTTCTTT
CASSPNTEAFF
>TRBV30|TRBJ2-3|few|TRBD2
TGTGCCTTGAGACCCGGGCTAGCGGGGAGAGATACGCAGTATTTT
CALRPGLAGRDTQYF
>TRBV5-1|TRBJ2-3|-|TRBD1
TGCGCCAGCAGCAAGACAGGGGGTACAGATACGCAGTATTTT
CASSKTGGTDTQYF
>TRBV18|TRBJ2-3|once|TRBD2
TGTGCCAGCTCACCATCGACTAGCTACACAGATACGCAGTATTTT
CASSPSTSYTDTQYF
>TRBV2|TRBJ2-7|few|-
TGTGCCAGCAGTACAAAGAGGCGTGGATCATACGAGCAGTACTTC
CASSTKRRGSYEQYF
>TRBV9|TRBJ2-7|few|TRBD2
TGTGCCAGCAGCGTAGCGTCGGGACTAGCGGGGGCCGAGCAGTACTTC
CASSVASGLAGAEQYF
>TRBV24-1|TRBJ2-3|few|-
TGTGCCACCAGTGTTCCCGCAGGAGCGGAAGACACAGATACGCAGTATTTT
CATSVPAGAEDTDTQYF
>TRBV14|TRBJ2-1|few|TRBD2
TGTGCCAGCAGCCAATCCCCCGCGGCGGGGGGGCTATACAATGAGCAGTTCTTC
CASSQSPAAGGLYNEQFF
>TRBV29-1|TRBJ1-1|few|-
TGCAGTGGGGTGGACACCTCGAACACTGAAGCTTTCTTT
CSGVDTSNTEAFF
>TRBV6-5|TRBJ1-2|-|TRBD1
TGTGCCAGCAGGACCAGGGGGTTTAACTATGGCTACACCTTC
CASRTRGFNYGYTF
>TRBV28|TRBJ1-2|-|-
TGTGCCAGCAGGATCGGGACATCTGGCTACACCTTC
CASRIGTSGYTF
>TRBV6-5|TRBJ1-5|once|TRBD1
TGTGCCAGCAGTTTTAGACAGGGGGTAAATCAGCCCCAGCATTTT
CASSFRQGVNQPQHF
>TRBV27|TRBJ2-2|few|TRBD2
TGTGCCAGCAGAACAGCGGGGGGGGCCGGGGAGCTGTTTTTT
CASRTAGGAGELFF
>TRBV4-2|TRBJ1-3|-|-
TGTGCCAGCAGCCAAGATTTATCGTCCGGAAACACCATATATTTT
CASSQDLSSGNTIYF
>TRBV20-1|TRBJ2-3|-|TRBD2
TGCAGTGCTAGACTAGCGGGGGGGCGGGATACGCAGTATTTT
CSARLAGGRDTQYF
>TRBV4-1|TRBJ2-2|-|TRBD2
TGCGCCAGCAGCCCTGCGGGGGGTAACACCGGGGAGCTGTTTTTT
CASSPAGGNTGELFF
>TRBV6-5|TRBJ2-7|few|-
TGTGCCAGCAGTTACCGTCCAGGGGATTACGAGCAGTACTTC
CASSYRPGDYEQYF
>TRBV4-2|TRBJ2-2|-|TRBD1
TGTGCCAGCCGCTCCGACAGGGGGCGGACCGGGGAGCTGTTTTTT
CASRSDRGRTGELFF
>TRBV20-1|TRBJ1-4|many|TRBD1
TGCAGTGCTAGAGATCCGACAGGGGCGGCTGAAAAACTGTTTTTT
CSARDPTGAAEKLFF
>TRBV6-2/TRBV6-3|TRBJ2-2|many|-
TGTGCCAGCAGTCAGTCCGGGGAGCTGTTTTTT
CASSQSGELFF
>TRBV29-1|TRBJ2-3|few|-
TGCAGCGTTGAAAAGAGACTCCACACAGATACGCAGTATTTT
CSVEKRLHTDTQYF
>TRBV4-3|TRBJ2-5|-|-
TGCGCCAGCAGCCAAGATCTGGGGTCCTGGACCCAGTACTTC
CASSQDLGSWTQYF
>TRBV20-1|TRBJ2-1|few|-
TGCAGTGCTAGAGATCCCCGGTCTAATGAGCAGTTCTTC
CSARDPRSNEQFF
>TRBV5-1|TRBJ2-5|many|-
TGCGCCAGCAGGACAAACCAAGAGACCCAGTACTTC
CASRTNQETQYF
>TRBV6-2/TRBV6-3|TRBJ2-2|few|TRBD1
TGTGCCAGCAGTGTGACAGGGTTGACCGGGGAGCTGTTTTTT
CASSVTGLTGELFF
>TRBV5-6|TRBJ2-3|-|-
TGTGCCAGAAGCTTGGGGGCCACAGATACGCAGTATTTT
CARSLGATDTQYF
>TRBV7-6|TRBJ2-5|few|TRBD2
TGTGCCAGCAGCTTAGGAGCTAGCGGTCAGCTTACCCAGTACTTC
CASSLGASGQLTQYF
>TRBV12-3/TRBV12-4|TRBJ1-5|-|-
TGTGCCAGCAGTTTAGAAGAAGGGAGGCAGCCCCAGCATTTT
CASSLEEGRQPQHF
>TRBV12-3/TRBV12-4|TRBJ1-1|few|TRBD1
TGTGCCAGCAGTTCGACGGGACAGGGCAAGAACCCCCTGGAAGCTTTCTTT
CASSSTGQGKNPLEAFF
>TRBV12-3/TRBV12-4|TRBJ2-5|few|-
TGTGCCAGCACCCATGAGTTGGTGACCCAGTACTTC
CASTHELVTQYF
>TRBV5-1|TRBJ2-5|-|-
TGCGCCAGCAGCTTGGCTAGCTTCGAGACCCAGTACTTC
CASSLASFETQYF
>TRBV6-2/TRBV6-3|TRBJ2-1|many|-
TGTGCCAGCAGTTACTCGACCATCCGTCAATACAATGAGCAGTTCTTC
CASSYSTIRQYNEQFF
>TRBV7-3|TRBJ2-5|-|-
TGTGCCAGCAGCCGGGCCTCTCAAGAGACCCAGTACTTC
CASSRASQETQYF
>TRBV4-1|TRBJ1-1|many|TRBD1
TGCGCCAGCAGCCAACCGACAGGGGAGGATGAAGCTTTCTTT
CASSQPTGEDEAFF
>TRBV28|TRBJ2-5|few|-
TGTGCCAGCAGTTTCCAAATCCGAGAGACCCAGTACTTC
CASSFQIRETQYF
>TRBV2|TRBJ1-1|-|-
TGTGCCAGCAGACGGCGTAACACTGAAGCTTTCTTT
CASRRRNTEAFF
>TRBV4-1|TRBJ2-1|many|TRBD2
TGCGCCAGCAGCCAAGAAGCGGGGTCAGACAATGAGCAGTTCTTC
CASSQEAGSDNEQFF
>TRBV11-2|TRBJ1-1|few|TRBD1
TGTGCCAGCAGCTTAGTCAGGGGACAGGAAGGGCGCACTGAAGCTTTCTTT
CASSLVRGQEGRTEAFF
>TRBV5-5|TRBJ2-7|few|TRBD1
TGTGCCAGCAGTTCGACCGGGACAGAAGGTAACGAGCAGTACTTC
CASSSTGTEGNEQYF
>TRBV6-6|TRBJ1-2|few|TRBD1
TGTGCCACTGCGACAGGGCCTGATGGCTACACCTTC
CATATGPDGYTF
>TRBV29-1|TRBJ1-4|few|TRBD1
TGCAGCGCTGGGACAGGGGAAAAACTGTTTTTT
CSAGTGEKLFF
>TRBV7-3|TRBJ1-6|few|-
TGTGCCAGCAGAGAGAGCTCCTATAATTCACCCCTCCACTTT
CASRESSYNSPLHF
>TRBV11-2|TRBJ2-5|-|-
TGTGCCAGCAGCTTGGAACTAGCACAAGATACCCAGTACTTC
CASSLELAQDTQYF